What follows are 5 T cell receptor beta chains derived from one specimen sequenced in a study of blood T cell repertoires in COVID-19. TCRdb's copy holds only in-frame clones and misses some; the assay was immunoSEQ multiplex PCR. The sample contains a few hundred thousand clones, about 90% of which appear only once. The sequenced sample consisted of peripheral blood. The source of these receptors is a woman younger than 45 with COVID-19, enrolled during active disease.

The rearrangement joins TRBV13 to TRBJ2-2; 11 positions agree with TRBD1. The CDR3 contains 16 residues. CDR1 is PRHDT and CDR2 is FYEKMQ in the germline V gene (reference sequence). The V segment lost 5 bases and the J segment 2 bases; nucleotides outside the gene matches: 4. CDR3 sequence (DNA): TGTGCCAGCAGCCCCCGGACAGGGGGCAACACCGGGGAGCTGTTTTTT. It specifies CASSPRTGGNTGELFF.

The V gene is TRBV7-9, the J gene TRBJ1-3; D possibly corresponds to TRBD1 (5 bases). Looked up from germline, CDR1 is SEHNR and CDR2 is FQNEAQ (reference sequence). V was shortened by 4 bases and J by 5 bases, with 9 bases between the two germline ends. The CDR3 has 13 amino acids. The CDR3 sequence: CASSSDSRNTIYF. DNA for the CDR3: TGTGCCAGCAGCTCCGACAGCAGAAACACCATATATTTT. The full variable domain, with the rest looked up from reference TRBV7-9 and TRBJ1-3, is DTGVSQNPRHKITKRGQNVTFRCDPISEHNRLYWYRQTLGQGPEFLTYFQNEAQLEKSRLLSDRFSAERPKGSFSTLEIQRTEQGDSAMYLCASSSDSRNTIYFGEGSWLTVV.

The genes are TRBV7-9 and TRBJ2-3, with TRBD2 matching over 10 bases. V trimming: 5 bases; J trimming: 0 bases; junction bases outside the gene matches: 2. The CDR3 has 15 residues. Germline CDR1 reads SEHNR; CDR2 reads FQNEAQ (reference sequence). CDR3 nucleotide sequence: TGTGCCAGCAGCCCAGCGGGAGGGAGCACAGATACGCAGTATTTT. This gives the protein CASSPAGGSTDTQYF.

The chain links TRBV27 to TRBJ1-1; D is possibly TRBD1 (6 bases). CDR1 is MNHEY, CDR2 SMNVEV, per germline (reference sequence). Trimming took 6 bases from V and 1 from J, leaving 12 bases between them. The CDR3 has 14 residues. The CDR3 coding sequence is TGTGCCAGCAGACAGACGACAGGGAACACTGAAGCTTTCTTT. Translated: CASRQTTGNTEAFF.

The rearrangement uses TRBV27 and TRBJ2-7, with 7 nucleotides matching TRBD1. The CDR3 runs 14 residues. Trimming cost V 5 bases and J 1 base; bases outside gene matches: 5. The V gene's germline CDR1 is MNHEY and CDR2 SMNVEV (reference sequence). Written as DNA, the CDR3 is TGTGCCAGCAGTCGGACAGGAGGATCCTACGAGCAGTACTTC. Residues: CASSRTGGSYEQYF.